The following is a TCR beta chain sequence with its context. The data stem from a study of Ad26.COV2.S vaccination and SARS-CoV-2 variants. Study-wide background: The vaccine Ad26.COV2.S was put into the muscle once, or twice with 56 days between.

The treatment was: over 15 received Ad26.COV2.S at low or high dose, single or two shots; several received placebo; per-sample allocation not given. Day 63 after the first injection of vaccine or placebo was the sampling time. Sequenced by immunoSEQ multiplex PCR; TCRdb stores in-frame clones only, minus some. The sample holds fewer than 400,000 clones, approximately 87% seen once. The CDR3 totals 16 residues. V was cut by 3 bases and J by 1 base, with 13 bases left in between. Germline V gene lookup returns CDR1 ENHRY and CDR2 SYGVKD. The J gene is TRBJ2-1, the V gene TRBV10-3; D gene uncertain. The clonotype comes from a person between 18 and 65 years old who received the Ad26.COV2.S COVID-19 vaccine or a placebo. The sample was peripheral blood, taken in a trial of Ad26.COV2.S vaccine versus placebo. The CDR3 nucleotides are TGTGCCATCAGTGATATGGTATTTGGATCCTACAATGAGCAGTTCTTC. Amino acids: CAISDMVFGSYNEQFF.